Listed below are T cell receptor beta chains from one sample, sequenced in a study of control samples from healthy donors and cancer patients. Sequenced by immunoSEQ multiplex PCR; TCRdb stores in-frame clones only, minus some. Here the sample spans around 200,000 clones, about 95% being singletons. The sequenced sample was blood. These receptors originate from a man between 50 and 59 years old in good health. Each CDR3 is given with its conserved first and last residue. The order of the fields is clone size, J gene, CDR3 length, D gene, V gene, CDR3 DNA, CDR3 protein. The D gene is left open where the match is weak. Not all rows give a size; the values are once, few, many and, for expanded clones, a class.

size: .
J: TRBJ1-2
length: 15
D: .
V: TRBV5-4
DNA: TGTGCCAGCAGCTTGGCGGGGAAAGCTAACTATGGCTACACCTTC
CDR3: CASSLAGKANYGYTF

size: once
J: TRBJ1-4
length: 14
D: TRBD1
V: TRBV19
DNA: TGTGCCAGTAGTCCCGGACAGGGTTCGGGAAAACTGTTTTTT
CDR3: CASSPGQGSGKLFF

size: .
J: TRBJ1-2
length: 13
D: TRBD1
V: TRBV6-5
DNA: TGTGCCAGCAGCCTCACAGGGGCCTATGGCTACACCTTC
CDR3: CASSLTGAYGYTF

size: .
J: TRBJ2-3
length: 15
D: .
V: TRBV28
DNA: TGTGCCAGCAGTCCGTCATCTGTGGAGACAGATACGCAGTATTTT
CDR3: CASSPSSVETDTQYF

size: .
J: TRBJ1-1
length: 14
D: .
V: TRBV2
DNA: TGTGCCAGCAGTGCGATAAGGGCTGCCACTGAAGCTTTCTTT
CDR3: CASSAIRAATEAFF

size: .
J: TRBJ1-6
length: 18
D: TRBD1
V: TRBV5-5
DNA: TGTGCCAGCAGCCGGATCTCTTGGACAGGCCACCAAAATTCACCCCTCCACTTT
CDR3: CASSRISWTGHQNSPLHF

size: .
J: TRBJ2-1
length: 12
D: .
V: TRBV29-1
DNA: TGCAGCGTCTCTCCCGTTTACAATGAGCAGTTCTTC
CDR3: CSVSPVYNEQFF

size: .
J: TRBJ2-7
length: 14
D: .
V: TRBV9
DNA: TGTGCCAGCAGCCTTAGGAACCAGGGCGGCGAGCAGTACTTC
CDR3: CASSLRNQGGEQYF

size: .
J: TRBJ1-1
length: 16
D: .
V: TRBV7-9
DNA: TGTGCCAGCAGCTTAGTCGTCGGCAGTCTGAACACTGAAGCTTTCTTT
CDR3: CASSLVVGSLNTEAFF

size: .
J: TRBJ2-1
length: 15
D: TRBD2
V: TRBV5-4
DNA: TGTGCCAGCAGCTTGGGGGGAGGGGCCTACAATGAGCAGTTCTTC
CDR3: CASSLGGGAYNEQFF

size: .
J: TRBJ1-1
length: 14
D: .
V: TRBV2
DNA: TGTGCCAGTCAAAAATGGGGTAGGGACACTGAAGCTTTCTTT
CDR3: CASQKWGRDTEAFF

size: .
J: TRBJ2-1
length: 14
D: TRBD2
V: TRBV19
DNA: TGTGCCAGTAGTAGGGAGGGTCCTTACAATGAGCAGTTCTTC
CDR3: CASSREGPYNEQFF

size: .
J: TRBJ2-3
length: 16
D: TRBD1
V: TRBV6-2/TRBV6-3
DNA: TGTGCCAGCAGCCCTACCGGGGACAGGGGTCAAGATACGCAGTATTTT
CDR3: CASSPTGDRGQDTQYF